Listed below are T cell receptor beta chains from one sample, sequenced in a study of blood T cell repertoires in COVID-19. The method was immunoSEQ multiplex PCR; TCRdb's version includes in-frame clones alone and lacks a portion of them. The sample records hundreds of thousands of clones, roughly 89% being singletons. Source material: PBMCs or T cells enriched from blood (not recorded which). The receptors shown here come from a woman under 40 who had recovered from COVID-19. Both conserved end residues are part of each CDR3. Fields, in order: J gene, V gene, D gene, clone size, CDR3 DNA, CDR3 protein. D genes are given only for firm matches. For some rows the clone size is stated as once, few or many, or as a class when expanded; others skip it.

j_gene: TRBJ1-5; v_gene: TRBV12-5; d_gene: TRBD1; abundance: once; CDR3nt: TGTGCTAGTGGTTTGGCGCCGACAGGGACAAGCAATCAGCCCCAGCATTTT; CDR3aa: CASGLAPTGTSNQPQHF
j_gene: TRBJ1-6; v_gene: TRBV6-5; d_gene: TRBD1; abundance: .; CDR3nt: TGTGCCAGCAGTTACTCGAGTCAGGGGGATTCACCCCTCCACTTT; CDR3aa: CASSYSSQGDSPLHF
j_gene: TRBJ2-2; v_gene: TRBV11-3; d_gene: .; abundance: .; CDR3nt: TGTGCCAGCAGCTTAACCAGGGCGGACACCGGGGAGCTGTTTTTT; CDR3aa: CASSLTRADTGELFF
j_gene: TRBJ2-6; v_gene: TRBV7-2; d_gene: TRBD1; abundance: few; CDR3nt: TGTGCCAGCGTTAGGGACAGTTTGGTTTCTGGGGCCAACGTCCTGACTTTC; CDR3aa: CASVRDSLVSGANVLTF
j_gene: TRBJ2-7; v_gene: TRBV5-4; d_gene: TRBD1; abundance: .; CDR3nt: TGTGCCAGCAGCTGGGTGGGACAGGGATACGAGCAGTACTTC; CDR3aa: CASSWVGQGYEQYF
j_gene: TRBJ1-1; v_gene: TRBV5-1; d_gene: .; abundance: .; CDR3nt: TGCGCCACCAAATCACAGGGAGAGGACACTGAAGCTTTCTTT; CDR3aa: CATKSQGEDTEAFF
j_gene: TRBJ1-5; v_gene: TRBV6-5; d_gene: .; abundance: .; CDR3nt: TGTGCCAGCAGTTACGCGGGATCCCAGCATTTT; CDR3aa: CASSYAGSQHF
j_gene: TRBJ2-1; v_gene: TRBV9; d_gene: .; abundance: .; CDR3nt: TGTGCCAGCAGCGGTTGGACTGACAATGAGCAGTTCTTC; CDR3aa: CASSGWTDNEQFF
j_gene: TRBJ2-1; v_gene: TRBV13; d_gene: .; abundance: once; CDR3nt: TGTGCCAGCAGCTTACCAGGGTACTCCTACAATGAGCAGTTCTTC; CDR3aa: CASSLPGYSYNEQFF
j_gene: TRBJ1-1; v_gene: TRBV28; d_gene: .; abundance: .; CDR3nt: TGTGCCAGCAGTTTATCGATGGGAGGGAACACTGAAGCTTTCTTT; CDR3aa: CASSLSMGGNTEAFF
j_gene: TRBJ2-1; v_gene: TRBV4-1; d_gene: .; abundance: .; CDR3nt: TGCGCCAGCAGCCACCCTCTCTGGGGCCTCAACAATGAGCAGTTCTTC; CDR3aa: CASSHPLWGLNNEQFF
j_gene: TRBJ1-1; v_gene: TRBV28; d_gene: .; abundance: .; CDR3nt: TGTGCCAGCAGTCTCTCGGTGGGCTGGGTGAACACTGAAGCTTTCTTT; CDR3aa: CASSLSVGWVNTEAFF
j_gene: TRBJ1-1; v_gene: TRBV2; d_gene: .; abundance: .; CDR3nt: TGTGCCAGCATACAAATGGTGCTCGACACTGAAGCTTTCTTT; CDR3aa: CASIQMVLDTEAFF
j_gene: TRBJ2-6; v_gene: TRBV28; d_gene: TRBD1; abundance: .; CDR3nt: TGTGCCAGCAGTTTGGGACAGGGCCCAAATTCTGGGGCCAACGTCCTGACTTTC; CDR3aa: CASSLGQGPNSGANVLTF
j_gene: TRBJ2-7; v_gene: TRBV5-1; d_gene: .; abundance: .; CDR3nt: TGCGCCAGCAGGCATCAGGGTCGCGGCTACGAGCAGTACTTC; CDR3aa: CASRHQGRGYEQYF